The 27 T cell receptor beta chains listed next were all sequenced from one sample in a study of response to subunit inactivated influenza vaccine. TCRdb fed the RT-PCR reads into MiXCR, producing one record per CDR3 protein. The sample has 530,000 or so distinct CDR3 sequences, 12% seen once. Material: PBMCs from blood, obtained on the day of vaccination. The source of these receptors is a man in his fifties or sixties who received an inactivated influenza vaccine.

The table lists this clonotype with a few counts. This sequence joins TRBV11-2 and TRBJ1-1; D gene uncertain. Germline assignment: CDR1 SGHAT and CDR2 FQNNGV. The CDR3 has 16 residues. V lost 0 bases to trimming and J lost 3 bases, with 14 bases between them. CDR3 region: CASSLDSGVGYTEAFF. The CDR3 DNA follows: TGTGCCAGCAGCTTAGATTCTGGGGTGGGATACACTGAAGCTTTCTTT.

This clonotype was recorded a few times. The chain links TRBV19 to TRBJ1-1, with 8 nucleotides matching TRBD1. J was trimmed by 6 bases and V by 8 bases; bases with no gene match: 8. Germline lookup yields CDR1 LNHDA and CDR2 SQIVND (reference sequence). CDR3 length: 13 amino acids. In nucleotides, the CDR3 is TGTGCCAGTGGCTGGCAGGGGGCTTCTGAAGCTTTCTTT. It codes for CASGWQGASEAFF.

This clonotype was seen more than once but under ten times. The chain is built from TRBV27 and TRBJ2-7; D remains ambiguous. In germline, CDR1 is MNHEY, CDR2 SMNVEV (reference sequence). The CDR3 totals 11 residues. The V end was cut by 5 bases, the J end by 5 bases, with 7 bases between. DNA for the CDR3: TGTGCCAGCAGTCACCTTGACGAGCAGTACTTC. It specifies CASSHLDEQYF.

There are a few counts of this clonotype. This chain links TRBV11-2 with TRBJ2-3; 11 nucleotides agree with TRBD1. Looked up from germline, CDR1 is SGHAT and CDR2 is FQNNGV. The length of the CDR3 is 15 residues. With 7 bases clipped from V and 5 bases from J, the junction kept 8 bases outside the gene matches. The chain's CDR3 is CASNLGTGGGDTQYF. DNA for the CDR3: TGTGCCAGCAACTTGGGGACAGGGGGGGGAGATACGCAGTATTTT. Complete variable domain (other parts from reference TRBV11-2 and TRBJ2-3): EAGVAQSPRYKIIEKRQSVAFWCNPISGHATLYWYQQILGQGPKLLIQFQNNGVVDDSQLPKDRFSAERLKGVDSTLKIQPAKLEDSAVYLCASNLGTGGGDTQYFGPGTRLTVL.

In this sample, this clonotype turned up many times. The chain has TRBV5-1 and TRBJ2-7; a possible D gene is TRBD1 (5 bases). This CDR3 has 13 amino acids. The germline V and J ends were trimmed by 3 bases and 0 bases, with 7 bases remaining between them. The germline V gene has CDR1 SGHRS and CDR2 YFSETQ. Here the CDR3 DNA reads TGCGCCAGCAGCTCGGACAACTCCTACGAGCAGTACTTC. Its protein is CASSSDNSYEQYF.

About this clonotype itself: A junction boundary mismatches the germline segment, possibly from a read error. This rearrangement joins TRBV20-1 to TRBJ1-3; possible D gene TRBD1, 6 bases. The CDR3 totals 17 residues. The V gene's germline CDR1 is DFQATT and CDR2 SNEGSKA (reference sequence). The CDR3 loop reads CSARGEWGRRSENTIYF. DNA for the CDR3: TGCAGTGCTAGAGGGGAATGGGGGCGTCGGTCTGAAAACACCATATATTTT.

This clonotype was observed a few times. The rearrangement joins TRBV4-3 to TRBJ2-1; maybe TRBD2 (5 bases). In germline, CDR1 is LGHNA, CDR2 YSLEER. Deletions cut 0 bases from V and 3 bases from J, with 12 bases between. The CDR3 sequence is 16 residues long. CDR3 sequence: CASSQDQLGIYNEQFF. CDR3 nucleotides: TGCGCCAGCAGCCAAGATCAACTAGGGATCTACAATGAGCAGTTCTTC.

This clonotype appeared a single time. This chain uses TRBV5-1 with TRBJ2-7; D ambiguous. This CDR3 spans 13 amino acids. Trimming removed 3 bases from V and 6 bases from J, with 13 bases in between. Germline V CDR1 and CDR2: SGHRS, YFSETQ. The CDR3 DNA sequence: TGCGCCAGCAGCTGGGGTTTTGGTTCCGAGCAGTACTTC. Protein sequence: CASSWGFGSEQYF.

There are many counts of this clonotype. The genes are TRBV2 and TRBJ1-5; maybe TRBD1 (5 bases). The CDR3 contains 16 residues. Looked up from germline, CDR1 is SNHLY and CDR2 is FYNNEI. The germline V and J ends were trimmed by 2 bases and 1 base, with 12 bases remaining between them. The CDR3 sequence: CASSELWGLSNQPQHF. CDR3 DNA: TGTGCCAGCAGTGAATTGTGGGGGTTGAGCAATCAGCCCCAGCATTTT.

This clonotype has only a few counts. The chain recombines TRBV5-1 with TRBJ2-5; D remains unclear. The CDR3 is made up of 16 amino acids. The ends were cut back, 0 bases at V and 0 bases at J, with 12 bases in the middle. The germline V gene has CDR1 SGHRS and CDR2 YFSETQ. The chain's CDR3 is CASSLVVRRYQETQYF. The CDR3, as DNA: TGCGCCAGCAGCTTGGTGGTAAGACGGTACCAAGAGACCCAGTACTTC.

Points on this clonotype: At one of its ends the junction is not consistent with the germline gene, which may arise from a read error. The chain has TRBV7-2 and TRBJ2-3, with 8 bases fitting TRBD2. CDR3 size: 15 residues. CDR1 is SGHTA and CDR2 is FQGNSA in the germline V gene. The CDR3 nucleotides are TGTGCCAGAAGCTCACGGGGGGGTGGCACAGATACGCAGTATTTT. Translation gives CARSSRGGGTDTQYF. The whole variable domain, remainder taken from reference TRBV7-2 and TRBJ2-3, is GAGVSQSPSNKVTEKGKDVELRCDPISGHTALYWYRQSLGQGLEFLIYFQGNSAPDKSGLPSDRFSAERTGGSVSTLTIQRTQQEDSAVYLCARSSRGGGTDTQYFGPGTRLTVL.

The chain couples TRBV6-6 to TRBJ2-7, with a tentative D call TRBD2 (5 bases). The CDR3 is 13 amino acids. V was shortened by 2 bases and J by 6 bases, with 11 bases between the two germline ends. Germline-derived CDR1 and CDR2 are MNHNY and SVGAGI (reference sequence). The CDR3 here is CASSYGEFGEQYF. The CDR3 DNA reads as TGTGCCAGCAGTTACGGGGAGTTTGGCGAGCAGTACTTC.

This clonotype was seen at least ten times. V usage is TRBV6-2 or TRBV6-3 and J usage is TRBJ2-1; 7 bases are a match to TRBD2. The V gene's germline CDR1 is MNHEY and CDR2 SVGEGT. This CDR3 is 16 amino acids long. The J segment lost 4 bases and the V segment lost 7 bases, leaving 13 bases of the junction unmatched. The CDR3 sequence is CASMAIGTTIYNEQFF. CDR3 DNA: TGTGCCAGCATGGCCATAGGGACTACTATATACAATGAGCAGTTCTTC.

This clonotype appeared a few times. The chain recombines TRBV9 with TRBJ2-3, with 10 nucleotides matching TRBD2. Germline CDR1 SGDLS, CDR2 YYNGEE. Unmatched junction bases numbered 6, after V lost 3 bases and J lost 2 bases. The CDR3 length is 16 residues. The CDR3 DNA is TGTGCCAGCAGCGCAAGGACTAGCGGTCTCACAGATACGCAGTATTTT. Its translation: CASSARTSGLTDTQYF.

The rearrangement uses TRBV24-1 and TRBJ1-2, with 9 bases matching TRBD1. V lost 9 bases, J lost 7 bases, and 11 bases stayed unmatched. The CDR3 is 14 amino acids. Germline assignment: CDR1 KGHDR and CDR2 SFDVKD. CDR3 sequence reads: CATQGLQGAVGYTF. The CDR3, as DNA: TGTGCCACCCAAGGATTACAGGGGGCTGTTGGCTACACCTTC.

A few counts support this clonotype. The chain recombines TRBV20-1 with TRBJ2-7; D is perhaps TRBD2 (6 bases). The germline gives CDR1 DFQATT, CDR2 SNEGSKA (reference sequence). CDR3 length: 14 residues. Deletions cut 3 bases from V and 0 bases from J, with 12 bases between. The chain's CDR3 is CSASRPGSSYEQYF. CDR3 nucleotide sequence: TGCAGTGCTAGCCGTCCCGGGAGCTCCTACGAGCAGTACTTC.

Here the CDR3 reads CASSSYGGRGPTLNTEAFF. The CDR3 DNA follows: TGTGCCAGCAGTTCATACGGAGGCAGGGGGCCGACTCTGAACACTGAAGCTTTCTTT. The chain carries TRBV11-1 and TRBJ1-1; TRBD1 matches at 8 bases. There are 19 residues in the CDR3. Looked up from germline, CDR1 is SGHAT and CDR2 is FQDESV (reference sequence). The J segment lost 0 bases and the V segment lost 6 bases, leaving 18 bases of the junction unmatched. The whole variable domain, remainder taken from reference TRBV11-1 and TRBJ1-1, is EAEVAQSPRYKITEKSQAVAFWCDPISGHATLYWYRQILGQGPELLVQFQDESVVDDSQLPKDRFSAERLKGVDSTLKIQPAELGDSAMYLCASSSYGGRGPTLNTEAFFGQGTRLTVV.

The CDR3: CASSEFPIRTSGGSTSTDTQYF. In DNA form, the CDR3 reads TGTGCCAGCAGTGAATTTCCGATCCGGACTAGCGGGGGTTCCACTAGCACAGATACGCAGTATTTT. This chain links TRBV2 with TRBJ2-3; 13 nucleotides agree with TRBD2. CDR1 is SNHLY, CDR2 FYNNEI, per germline. The CDR3 has 22 amino acids. Trimming removed 2 bases from V and 0 bases from J; junction bases left unmatched: 17.

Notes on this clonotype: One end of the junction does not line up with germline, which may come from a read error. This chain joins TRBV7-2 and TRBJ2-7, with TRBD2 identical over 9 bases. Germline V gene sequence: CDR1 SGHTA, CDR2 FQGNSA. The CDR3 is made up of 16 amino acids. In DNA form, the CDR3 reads TGTGACAGCAGCTTAGAGGGTAGCGGGAGCCCCTACGAGCAGTACTTC. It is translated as CDSSLEGSGSPYEQYF.

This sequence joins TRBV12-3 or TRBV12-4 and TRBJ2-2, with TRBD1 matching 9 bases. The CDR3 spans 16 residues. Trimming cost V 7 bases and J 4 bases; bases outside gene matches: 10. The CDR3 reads CASKLQDRGLTGELFF. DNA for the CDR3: TGTGCCAGCAAGCTACAGGACAGGGGACTCACCGGGGAGCTGTTTTTT.

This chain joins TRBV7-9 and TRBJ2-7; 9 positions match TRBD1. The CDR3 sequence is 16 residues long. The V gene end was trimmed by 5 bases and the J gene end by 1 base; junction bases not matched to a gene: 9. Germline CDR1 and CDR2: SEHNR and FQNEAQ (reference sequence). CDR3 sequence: CASSLIGGQGSYEQYF. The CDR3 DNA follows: TGTGCCAGCAGCCTTATAGGAGGACAGGGGTCCTACGAGCAGTACTTC. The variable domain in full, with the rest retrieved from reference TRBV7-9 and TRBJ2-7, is DTGVSQNPRHKITKRGQNVTFRCDPISEHNRLYWYRQTLGQGPEFLTYFQNEAQLEKSRLLSDRFSAERPKGSFSTLEIQRTEQGDSAMYLCASSLIGGQGSYEQYFGPGTRLTVT.

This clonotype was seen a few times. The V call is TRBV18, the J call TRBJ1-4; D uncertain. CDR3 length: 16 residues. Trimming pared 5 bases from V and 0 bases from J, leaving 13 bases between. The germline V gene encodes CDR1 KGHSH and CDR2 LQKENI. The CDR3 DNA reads TGTGCCAGCTCAATCGTCGGGCCCGCAACTAATGAAAAACTGTTTTTT. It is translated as CASSIVGPATNEKLFF.

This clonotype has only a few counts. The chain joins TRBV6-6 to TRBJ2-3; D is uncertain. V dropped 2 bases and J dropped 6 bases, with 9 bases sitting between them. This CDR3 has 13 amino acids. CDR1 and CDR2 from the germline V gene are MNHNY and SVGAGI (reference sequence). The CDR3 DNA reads TGTGCCAGCAGTTACCTCGACCCGGATACGCAGTATTTT. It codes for CASSYLDPDTQYF.

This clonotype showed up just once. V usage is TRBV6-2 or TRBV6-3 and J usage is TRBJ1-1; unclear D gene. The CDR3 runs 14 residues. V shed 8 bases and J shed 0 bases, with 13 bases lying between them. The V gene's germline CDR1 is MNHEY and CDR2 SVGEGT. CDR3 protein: CASCLPEVNTEAFF. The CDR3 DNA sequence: TGTGCCAGCTGTTTACCGGAGGTGAACACTGAAGCTTTCTTT.

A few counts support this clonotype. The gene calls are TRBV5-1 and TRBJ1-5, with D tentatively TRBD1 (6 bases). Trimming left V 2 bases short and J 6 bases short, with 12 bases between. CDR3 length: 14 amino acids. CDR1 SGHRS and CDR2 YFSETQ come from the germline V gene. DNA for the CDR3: TGCGCCAGCAGCTTCGGGGGGCAGGGTCAGCCCCAGCATTTT. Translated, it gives CASSFGGQGQPQHF. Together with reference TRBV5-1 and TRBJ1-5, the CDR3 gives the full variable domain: KAGVTQTPRYLIKTRGQQVTLSCSPISGHRSVSWYQQTPGQGLQFLFEYFSETQRNKGNFPGRFSGRQFSNSRSEMNVSTLELGDSALYLCASSFGGQGQPQHFGDGTRLSIL.

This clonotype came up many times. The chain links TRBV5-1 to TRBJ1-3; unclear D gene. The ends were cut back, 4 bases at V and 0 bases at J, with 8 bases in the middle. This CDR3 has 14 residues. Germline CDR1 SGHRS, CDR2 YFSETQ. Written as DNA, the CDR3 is TGCGCCAGCAGCGGAGGCTACTCTGGAAACACCATATATTTT. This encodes CASSGGYSGNTIYF. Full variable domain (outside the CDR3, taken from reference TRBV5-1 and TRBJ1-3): KAGVTQTPRYLIKTRGQQVTLSCSPISGHRSVSWYQQTPGQGLQFLFEYFSETQRNKGNFPGRFSGRQFSNSRSEMNVSTLELGDSALYLCASSGGYSGNTIYFGEGSWLTVV.

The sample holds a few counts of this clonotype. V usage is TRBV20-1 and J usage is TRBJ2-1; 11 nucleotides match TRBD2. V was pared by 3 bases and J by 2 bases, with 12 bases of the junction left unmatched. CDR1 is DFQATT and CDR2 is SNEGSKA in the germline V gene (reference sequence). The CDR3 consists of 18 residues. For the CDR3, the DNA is TGCAGTGCTAGTAAGCCCCGACTAGCGGGAACTCCCTACAATGAGCAGTTCTTC. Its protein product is CSASKPRLAGTPYNEQFF.